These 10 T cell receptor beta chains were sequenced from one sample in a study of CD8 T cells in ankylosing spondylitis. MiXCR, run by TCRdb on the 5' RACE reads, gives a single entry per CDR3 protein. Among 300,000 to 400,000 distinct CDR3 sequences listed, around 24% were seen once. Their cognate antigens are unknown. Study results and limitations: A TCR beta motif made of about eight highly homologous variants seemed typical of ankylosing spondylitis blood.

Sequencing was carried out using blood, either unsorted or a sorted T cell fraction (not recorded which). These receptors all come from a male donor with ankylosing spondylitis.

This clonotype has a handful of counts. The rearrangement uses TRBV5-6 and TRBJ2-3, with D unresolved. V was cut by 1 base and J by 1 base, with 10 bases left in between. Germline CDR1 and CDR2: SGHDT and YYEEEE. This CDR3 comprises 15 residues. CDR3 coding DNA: TGTGCCAGCAGCTTGATCATAACTGGCACAGATACGCAGTATTTT. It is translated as CASSLIITGTDTQYF.

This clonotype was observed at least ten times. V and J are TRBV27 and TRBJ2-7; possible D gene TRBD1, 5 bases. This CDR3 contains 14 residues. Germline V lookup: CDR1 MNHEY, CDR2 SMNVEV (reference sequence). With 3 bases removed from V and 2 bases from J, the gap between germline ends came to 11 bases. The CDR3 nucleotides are TGTGCCAGCAGTTTCGTTCAGGGCCCCTACGAGCAGTACTTC. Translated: CASSFVQGPYEQYF.

For the CDR3, the DNA is TGCGCCAGCAGCTTTGTGAGACAGCGCACCGGGGAGCTGTTTTTT. Translating gives CASSFVRQRTGELFF. This sequence joins TRBV5-1 and TRBJ2-2, with D tentatively TRBD1 (5 bases). Germline V gene lookup returns CDR1 SGHRS and CDR2 YFSETQ. V was cut by 2 bases and J by 4 bases, with 12 bases left in between. This CDR3 spans 15 amino acids.

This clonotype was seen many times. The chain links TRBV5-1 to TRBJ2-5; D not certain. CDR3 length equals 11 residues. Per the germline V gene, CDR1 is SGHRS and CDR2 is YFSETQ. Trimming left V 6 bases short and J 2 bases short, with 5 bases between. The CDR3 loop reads CASTAQETQYF. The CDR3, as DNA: TGCGCCAGCACCGCTCAAGAGACCCAGTACTTC.

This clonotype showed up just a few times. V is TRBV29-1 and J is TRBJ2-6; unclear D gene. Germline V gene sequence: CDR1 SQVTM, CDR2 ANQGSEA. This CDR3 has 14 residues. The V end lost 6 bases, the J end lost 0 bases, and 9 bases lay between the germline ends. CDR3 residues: CSVSQSSGANVLTF. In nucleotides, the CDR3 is TGCAGCGTCTCACAGAGCTCTGGGGCCAACGTCCTGACTTTC.

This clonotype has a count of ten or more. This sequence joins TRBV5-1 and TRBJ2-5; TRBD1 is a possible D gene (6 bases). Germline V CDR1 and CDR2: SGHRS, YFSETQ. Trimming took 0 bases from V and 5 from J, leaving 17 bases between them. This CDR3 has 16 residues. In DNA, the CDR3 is TGCGCCAGCAGCTTGGTGGGACAAACTAAGGTGGAGACCCAGTACTTC. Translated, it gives CASSLVGQTKVETQYF.

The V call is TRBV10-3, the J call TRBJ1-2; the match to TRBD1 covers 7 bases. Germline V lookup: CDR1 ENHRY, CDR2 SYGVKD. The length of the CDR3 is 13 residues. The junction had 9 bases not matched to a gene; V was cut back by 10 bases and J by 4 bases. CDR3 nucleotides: TGTGCCACCTGGACAGGACCGGGCTATGGCTACACCTTC. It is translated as CATWTGPGYGYTF.

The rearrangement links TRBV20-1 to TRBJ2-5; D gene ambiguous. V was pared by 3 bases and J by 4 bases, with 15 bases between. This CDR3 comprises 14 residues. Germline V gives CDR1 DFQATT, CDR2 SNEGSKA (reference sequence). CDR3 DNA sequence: TGCAGTGCTAGGAGACTCTCCGGGTTAGAGACCCAGTACTTC. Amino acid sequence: CSARRLSGLETQYF.

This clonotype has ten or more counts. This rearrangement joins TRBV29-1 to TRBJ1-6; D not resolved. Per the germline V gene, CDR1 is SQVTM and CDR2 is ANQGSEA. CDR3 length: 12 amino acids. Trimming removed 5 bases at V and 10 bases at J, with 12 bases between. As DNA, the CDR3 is TGCAGCGTTCCCAGTCCCGGGTCACCCCTCCACTTT. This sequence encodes CSVPSPGSPLHF. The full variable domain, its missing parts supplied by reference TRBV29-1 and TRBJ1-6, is SAVISQKPSRDICQRGTSLTIQCQVDSQVTMMFWYRQQPGQSLTLIATANQGSEATYESGFVIDKFPISRPNLTFSTLTVSNMSPEDSSIYLCSVPSPGSPLHFGNGTRLTVT.

The CDR3 nucleotides read TGTGCCAGCAGCCACACCGGACAGGGTTTTGGCATTCAGTACTTC. This encodes CASSHTGQGFGIQYF. The chain has TRBV5-6 and TRBJ2-4, with 8 bases aligning to TRBD1. The germline gives CDR1 SGHDT, CDR2 YYEEEE. The CDR3 runs 15 residues. V shed 4 bases and J 9 bases; nucleotides not matched to a gene: 12.